The clone carrying this T cell receptor beta chain was seen a few times. Its specificity is unknown. The source of the sample is a study of beta chain features in type 1 diabetes. Across the whole study: On cell yields, gender and age, patients and healthy donors were similar.

Reverse transcription of all isolated RNA meant that expressed TCRB transcripts were sequenced. Mean read depth for naive, central memory and regulatory T cell samples was a few million reads. Clones were read by immunoSEQ multiplex PCR, and TCRdb kept only the in-frame ones, dropping some. The sample gives 93,000 or so clones, 25% to 35% of which show up once; more than 0.45% is in the top ten. Study findings and constraints: A potential PCR bias toward shorter templates would be equal in patient and control samples. The study found moderately but significantly shorter TCRB CDR3s in all four CD4+ subsets of Type 1 diabetes patients.

CD45RO/CCR7/CD25/CD127/CD95/CD27 sorting isolated CD4+ naive, central memory, regulatory and stem cell-like memory cells. Germline assignment: CDR1 SQVTM and CDR2 ANQGSEA. J gave up 4 bases and V 4 bases, and 9 bases lay outside the gene matches. CDR3 size: 16 residues. V is TRBV29-1 and J is TRBJ2-3; 12 positions match TRBD2. Sequencing was carried out using central memory CD4+ T cells from blood. This TCR was recovered from a young woman with type 1 diabetes. The CDR3 bases are TGCAGCGTTGGGGGTCTAGCGGGAGGGCACGCAGATACGCAGTATTTT. Protein product: CSVGGLAGGHADTQYF.